Following are 7 T cell receptor beta chains from one sample sequenced in a study of T cell responses to AZD1222 COVID-19 vaccine (dated by TCRdb to the early 2020s). The time point label, read with the paper, signifies: baseline before first vaccination. The library came from the immunoSEQ multiplex PCR assay. The immuneACCESS repertoire file appears here via TCRdb, limited to in-frame rearrangements. These files lack a portion of the clones; in checked studies, under half of the deficit traces to unresolved V genes, and the cause of the others is not known. Within this sample are over 100,000 clones, with roughly 93% of them counted one time only. The ten most abundant clones make up approximately 7% of the sample. Sequences were derived from peripheral blood, sampled on day 0 of AZD1222 vaccination. These receptors were taken from an adult in good health.

This chain joins TRBV6-5 and TRBJ2-7; the D gene is possibly TRBD2 (6 bases). The CDR3 is 15 amino acids. The V gene lost 6 bases and the J gene lost 1 base, with 16 bases spanning the gap. Looked up from germline, CDR1 is MNHEY and CDR2 is SVGAGI. For the CDR3, the DNA is TGTGCCAGCAGCCCACGGGTAGGGAGGTCCTACGAGCAGTACTTC. This codes for CASSPRVGRSYEQYF.

The V gene is TRBV2, the J gene TRBJ2-1, with 11 bases that match TRBD1. Germline V gives CDR1 SNHLY, CDR2 FYNNEI. The J segment lost 9 bases and the V segment lost 8 bases, leaving 6 bases of the junction unmatched. The CDR3 has 13 residues. CDR3 amino acids: CASAGQGVVEQFF. The CDR3 DNA sequence: TGTGCCAGCGCGGGACAGGGGGTGGTTGAGCAGTTCTTC.

The V call is TRBV19, the J call TRBJ1-2; D is unresolved. Per germline, CDR1 LNHDA and CDR2 SQIVND (reference sequence). The CDR3 contains 13 residues. V gave up 5 bases and J gave up 2 bases, with 9 bases separating them. The CDR3 DNA reads as TGTGCCAGTAGTCCCCGCTGGAACTATGGCTACACCTTC. Amino acids: CASSPRWNYGYTF. The full variable domain, rest sourced from reference TRBV19 and TRBJ1-2, is DGGITQSPKYLFRKEGQNVTLSCEQNLNHDAMYWYRQDPGQGLRLIYYSQIVNDFQKGDIAEGYSVSREKKESFPLTVTSAQKNPTAFYLCASSPRWNYGYTFGSGTRLTVV.

The V call is TRBV29-1, the J call TRBJ1-2, with TRBD1 matching 7 bases. Germline V lookup: CDR1 SQVTM, CDR2 ANQGSEA. Germline trimming cut 6 bases from V and 5 bases from J; bases unmatched to any gene: 9. The CDR3 has 13 residues. The CDR3 sequence is CSVGIDRVYGYTF. DNA of the CDR3: TGCAGCGTCGGAATAGACAGGGTTTATGGCTACACCTTC.

In this sample, this clone turned up once. The chain carries TRBV15 and TRBJ1-6; D is uncertain. V shed 2 bases and J shed 10 bases, with 18 bases lying between them. The CDR3 has 16 amino acids. CDR1 is LNHNV, CDR2 YYDKDF, per germline (reference sequence). For the CDR3, the DNA is TGTGCCACCAGCAGATCGGTGATGGATTCAGGCTCACCCCTCCACTTT. Protein sequence: CATSRSVMDSGSPLHF.

The chain has TRBV4-1 and TRBJ1-5; D gene unclear. CDR3 length equals 15 residues. CDR1 is MGHRA and CDR2 is YSYEKL in the germline V gene. The V end lost 2 bases, the J end lost 0 bases, and 8 bases lay between the germline ends. CDR3 residues: CASSQQDDSNQPQHF. The CDR3 DNA reads TGCGCCAGCAGCCAACAGGACGATAGCAATCAGCCCCAGCATTTT.

The chain combines TRBV7-9 with TRBJ1-6; D is undetermined. This CDR3 is built from 14 residues. CDR1 is SEHNR and CDR2 is FQNEAQ in the germline V gene (reference sequence). Deletions cut 5 bases from V and 7 bases from J, with 12 bases between. As DNA, the CDR3 is TGTGCCAGCAGCCCAGAGGTTCGGAATTCACCCCTCCACTTT. It yields the protein CASSPEVRNSPLHF.